Below, 15 T cell receptor beta chains from the same sample are listed, as sequenced in a study of technical replicates of blood from a handful of donors. The repertoire was sequenced with immunoSEQ multiplex PCR; TCRdb's copy has only in-frame clones and lacks some. Here the sample spans more than 55,000 clones, roughly nine tenths being singletons. Sequencing used PBMCs. The receptor source for this set is a human donor in good health. Some clones in this sample may be carry-over from other donors' samples.

This chain joins TRBV7-3 and TRBJ1-1, with TRBD1 matching over 10 bases. V lost 5 bases and J lost 1; bases outside the gene matches: 13. CDR3 length: 18 residues. Germline-derived CDR1 and CDR2 are SGHTA and FQGTGA. DNA of the CDR3: TGTGCCAGCAGCGCCCTGGGGATGTGGGACAGGGGGAACACTGAAGCTTTCTTT. This encodes CASSALGMWDRGNTEAFF. The full variable domain, with the rest looked up from reference TRBV7-3 and TRBJ1-1, is GAGVSQTPSNKVTEKGKYVELRCDPISGHTALYWYRQSLGQGPEFLIYFQGTGAADDSGLPNDRFFAVRPEGSVSTLKIQRTERGDSAVYLCASSALGMWDRGNTEAFFGQGTRLTVV.

The gene calls are TRBV7-9 and TRBJ1-5; D gene uncertain. CDR1 SEHNR and CDR2 FQNEAQ come from the germline V gene (reference sequence). With 5 bases removed from V and 5 bases from J, the gap between germline ends came to 10 bases. The CDR3 length is 13 residues. The CDR3 nucleotides are TGTGCCAGCAGCCGACAAAACGATCAGCCCCAGCATTTT. Translating gives CASSRQNDQPQHF.

J is TRBJ2-3 and V is TRBV7-9, with no clear D. In germline, CDR1 is SEHNR, CDR2 FQNEAQ (reference sequence). The V gene lost 5 bases and the J gene lost 0 bases, with 15 bases spanning the gap. The CDR3 is made up of 16 amino acids. CDR3 sequence: CASSPFVFSSTDTQYF. DNA of the CDR3: TGTGCCAGCAGCCCCTTCGTATTTTCTAGCACAGATACGCAGTATTTT.

The rearrangement joins TRBV18 to TRBJ2-7, with 11 bases aligning to TRBD1. Germline V gives CDR1 KGHSH, CDR2 LQKENI. CDR3 length equals 14 residues. V lost 6 bases to trimming and J lost 0 bases; unmatched junction nucleotides: 1. The CDR3 region is CASSGTGGSYEQYF. CDR3 DNA sequence: TGTGCCAGCTCCGGGACAGGGGGCTCCTACGAGCAGTACTTC.

This clone was seen only once. The chain links TRBV10-3 to TRBJ1-2; weak D call: TRBD1 (6 bases). The CDR3 runs to 13 residues. Germline CDR1 reads ENHRY; CDR2 reads SYGVKD. V was cut by 10 bases and J by 0 bases, with 12 bases left in between. CDR3: CANNQGTNYGYTF. The DNA for the CDR3 is TGTGCCAATAATCAGGGGACTAACTATGGCTACACCTTC.

The rearrangement links TRBV10-3 to TRBJ1-1; 9 nucleotides match TRBD1. The germline V gene encodes CDR1 ENHRY and CDR2 SYGVKD. This CDR3 is 14 amino acids long. V lost 3 bases to trimming and J lost 5 bases; unmatched junction nucleotides: 4. CDR3: CAISDTGGDTEAFF. The CDR3 DNA reads as TGTGCCATCAGTGATACAGGGGGCGATACTGAAGCTTTCTTT.

The chain uses TRBV6-6 and TRBJ2-7; possibly TRBD2 for D (6 bases). V lost 8 bases and J 4 bases, leaving 18 bases between the germline ends. CDR3 size: 14 residues. The germline V gene encodes CDR1 MNHNY and CDR2 SVGAGI (reference sequence). In DNA form, the CDR3 reads TGTGCCAGCCAGAAAATTACCGGGGGTTACGAGCAGTACTTC. Protein: CASQKITGGYEQYF.

This rearrangement joins TRBV5-6 to TRBJ1-1; TRBD1 matches 8 bases. V was clipped by 4 bases and J by 6 bases; unmatched bases: 8. The length of the CDR3 is 14 residues. Per the germline V gene, CDR1 is SGHDT and CDR2 is YYEEEE. The CDR3 coding sequence is TGTGCCAGCAGCATACGACAGGGGCACGCTGAAGCTTTCTTT. Its protein product is CASSIRQGHAEAFF.

The rearrangement joins TRBV19 to TRBJ2-5; D may be TRBD2 (5 bases). Looked up from germline, CDR1 is LNHDA and CDR2 is SQIVND (reference sequence). V was trimmed by 7 bases and J by 6 bases, leaving 18 bases between them. This CDR3 contains 14 residues. The chain's CDR3 is CASTNEPGSQTQYF. The CDR3 coding sequence is TGTGCCAGTACAAATGAACCGGGGAGTCAGACCCAGTACTTC.

The chain carries TRBV30 and TRBJ1-2, with D uncertain. Deletions cut 1 base from V and 8 bases from J, with 11 bases between. The CDR3 length is 12 residues. CDR1 GTSNPN and CDR2 SVGIG come from the germline V gene (reference sequence). The CDR3 spells CAWSGRVGGYTF. The CDR3 region has the DNA TGTGCCTGGAGTGGGCGGGTAGGGGGCTACACCTTC.

The V gene is TRBV11-2, the J gene TRBJ2-1; 12 bases line up with TRBD2. Germline V gene lookup returns CDR1 SGHAT and CDR2 FQNNGV. CDR3 length: 19 residues. V lost 4 bases to trimming and J lost 6 bases; unmatched junction nucleotides: 16. The CDR3 region has the DNA TGTGCCAGCAGCTCGTCAACCGGGACTAGCGGGTTTCAAGCCAATGAGCAGTTCTTC. It translates to CASSSSTGTSGFQANEQFF.

The sample holds a few counts of this clone. V is TRBV10-1 and J is TRBJ1-6; 8 bases match TRBD1. The CDR3 has 14 amino acids. The V segment lost 9 bases and the J segment 7 bases; nucleotides outside the gene matches: 8. Germline lookup yields CDR1 WNHNN and CDR2 SYGVQD (reference sequence). The CDR3 DNA reads as TGCGCCAGAGGAGGGGACAGGTGGAATTCACCCCTCCACTTT. It yields the protein CARGGDRWNSPLHF.

V usage is TRBV4-1 and J usage is TRBJ1-5, with 8 positions matching TRBD1. Per germline, CDR1 MGHRA and CDR2 YSYEKL. V lost 2 bases and J lost 0; bases outside the gene matches: 3. The CDR3 consists of 16 residues. CDR3 sequence reads: CASSQRTGSSNQPQHF. CDR3 bases: TGCGCCAGCAGCCAAAGGACAGGGAGTAGCAATCAGCCCCAGCATTTT.

The gene calls are TRBV19 and TRBJ2-1; 12 bases match TRBD1. The length of the CDR3 is 13 residues. Trimming cost V 10 bases and J 7 bases; bases outside gene matches: 5. The V gene's germline CDR1 is LNHDA and CDR2 SQIVND (reference sequence). CDR3 in amino acids: CATGTGGGNEQFF. DNA for the CDR3: TGTGCCACCGGGACAGGGGGCGGGAATGAGCAGTTCTTC.

The chain joins TRBV6-5 to TRBJ2-1; TRBD1 aligns across 11 bases. Germline V gene sequence: CDR1 MNHEY, CDR2 SVGAGI. The CDR3 spans 15 residues. The ends lost 6 bases at V and 7 bases at J; junction bases unmatched: 8. The CDR3 region is CASRPGGTGGNEQFF. CDR3 nucleotides: TGTGCCAGCAGACCAGGGGGGACAGGGGGGAATGAGCAGTTCTTC.